This T cell receptor (delta chain) appears in the sequencing data of a study of gammadelta T cells in human blood (dated by TCRdb to 2019 to 2021). Library preparation used RT-PCR. Reads for this sample came from an Illumina MiSeq. TCRdb reprocessed the public reads with the caller CATT; rows with the same DNA were merged afterwards. The sample records 970 or so delta-chain clones, 22% of which are singletons. The ten largest clones represent about 18% of the sample. What the authors observed across the whole study: The study reported that microbial exposure appeared to drive polyclonal expansion of innate gamma-delta T cells immediately after birth.

Taken from the germline V gene, the CDR1 and CDR2 loops are GEAIGNYY and EKD. The germline V and J ends show losses of 0 bases and 1 base respectively, and no gene match explains 2 bases of the junction. From cysteine to phenylalanine, the CDR3 is 18 amino acids long. Only CDR3 DNA is held: 54 bases, read in frame from base 1. This clone was seen only a few times. The antigen it binds to is not known. A far larger clone is only one base removed, so a read error is likely. Distinct nucleotide sequences in the sample also encode this CDR3. This TCR was sampled from a human fetus. The chain joins TRDV2 to TRDJ3; TRDD3 agrees with 10 junctional bases. The sample taken for sequencing was Vgamma9Vdelta2 gamma-delta T cells from fetal blood. The CDR3 amino acid sequence is: CACDTVLGDSWDTRQMFF. The DNA sequence reads TGTGCCTGTGACACCGTACTGGGGGATTCCTGGGACACCCGACAGATGTTTTTC.